This passage covers 28 T cell receptor beta chains from one sample sequenced in a study of T cells in localized non-small cell lung cancer. Produced via immunoSEQ multiplex PCR; TCRdb's table is partial and in-frame only. The sample holds about 36,000 clones, 87% seen once. This material consisted of peripheral blood, taken before any cancer treatment. These receptors all come from a woman aged 35-75 years with stage I lung adenocarcinoma.

This sequence joins TRBV10-2 and TRBJ2-3; maybe TRBD2 (5 bases). The CDR3 sequence is 15 residues long. Germline V gene data show CDR1 as WSHSY and CDR2 as SAAADI. V lost 0 bases and J 3 bases, leaving 10 bases between the germline ends. The CDR3 DNA is TGCGCCAGCAGTGAGTCGCTAGCTGGGACAGATACGCAGTATTTT. Protein sequence: CASSESLAGTDTQYF.

This sequence joins TRBV11-2 and TRBJ2-3; D is perhaps TRBD1 (6 bases). Trimming took off 3 bases at V and 6 bases at J, with 13 bases between the two ends. The germline CDR1 and CDR2 sequences are SGHAT and FQNNGV. The CDR3 sequence is 14 residues long. CDR3: CASSLRDTGDTQYF. Here the CDR3 DNA reads TGTGCCAGCAGCTTGAGGGACACTGGGGATACGCAGTATTTT.

The chain couples TRBV19 to TRBJ1-1; a weak D match, TRBD1 (5 bases). CDR1 LNHDA and CDR2 SQIVND come from the germline V gene (reference sequence). The CDR3 loop spans 12 amino acids. Between the trimmed V and J ends, which lost 3 bases and 11 bases, there was a span of 13 bases. CDR3 amino acids: CASSIGGGKAFF. The CDR3 DNA reads TGTGCCAGTAGTATCGGCGGGGGGAAGGCTTTCTTT.

The V call is TRBV5-1, the J call TRBJ2-7; 12 bases align to TRBD1. Trimming at V came to 4 bases and at J to 4 bases, leaving 6 bases not matched to a gene. There are 15 residues in the CDR3. The V gene's germline CDR1 is SGHRS and CDR2 YFSETQ. The chain's CDR3 is CASSQGTGGMYEQYF. The CDR3 coding sequence is TGCGCCAGCAGCCAGGGGACAGGGGGCATGTACGAGCAGTACTTC.

V is TRBV5-5 and J is TRBJ2-7, with 8 bases identical to TRBD2. Germline CDR1 is SGHKS and CDR2 is YYEKEE (reference sequence). The junction had 5 bases not matched to a gene; V was cut back by 1 base and J by 2 bases. The CDR3 spans 15 residues. CDR3 amino acids: CASSLSAGETYEQYF. The CDR3 region has the DNA TGTGCCAGCAGCTTGTCAGCGGGAGAGACCTACGAGCAGTACTTC.

This clone showed up just once. CDR3 amino acids: CASTQGGAEVGELFF. The CDR3 DNA reads TGTGCCAGCACCCAAGGGGGGGCGGAGGTCGGGGAGCTGTTTTTT. The chain combines TRBV9 with TRBJ2-2, with a possible D match to TRBD2 (7 bases). The V gene lost 6 bases and the J gene lost 7 bases, with 19 bases spanning the gap. Germline V gives CDR1 SGDLS, CDR2 YYNGEE. The CDR3 has 15 residues.

The rearrangement uses TRBV5-1 and TRBJ1-3; 7 nucleotides align to TRBD1. CDR3 length: 14 amino acids. The trim removed 4 bases at V and 4 bases at J, leaving 5 bases unmatched. The V gene's germline CDR1 is SGHRS and CDR2 YFSETQ. CDR3 DNA: TGCGCCAGCAGCCCAGGGACAGCCGGAAACACCATATATTTT. This codes for CASSPGTAGNTIYF.

This chain's CDR3 is CASSLAAGGMGTQYF. The CDR3 DNA is TGCGCCAGCAGCTTGGCGGCAGGGGGCATGGGGACCCAGTACTTC. The chain recombines TRBV5-1 with TRBJ2-5; TRBD1 agrees at 8 bases. Per germline, CDR1 SGHRS and CDR2 YFSETQ. The junction had 8 bases not matched to a gene; V was cut back by 0 bases and J by 7 bases. The CDR3 is 15 residues long. The whole variable domain, remainder taken from reference TRBV5-1 and TRBJ2-5, is KAGVTQTPRYLIKTRGQQVTLSCSPISGHRSVSWYQQTPGQGLQFLFEYFSETQRNKGNFPGRFSGRQFSNSRSEMNVSTLELGDSALYLCASSLAAGGMGTQYFGPGTRLLVL.

CDR3 protein: CASSLDGTSGSDTQYF. Written as DNA, the CDR3 is TGTGCCAGCAGCTTGGACGGGACTAGCGGGTCAGATACGCAGTATTTT. The chain couples TRBV5-4 to TRBJ2-3; 12 bases align to TRBD2. The V and J ends lost 0 bases and 4 bases, in that order; junction bases with no gene match: 3. CDR1 and CDR2 from the germline V gene are SGHNT and YYREEE (reference sequence). This CDR3 spans 16 amino acids.

V gene TRBV5-4 combines with J gene TRBJ1-3; TRBD1 matches at 10 bases. Trimming removed 3 bases from V and 3 bases from J; junction bases left unmatched: 6. The length of the CDR3 is 16 residues. From germline, CDR1 is SGHNT and CDR2 YYREEE (reference sequence). For the CDR3, the DNA is TGTGCCAGCAGCTCCCGCGACAGGGGGCTTGGAAACACCATATATTTT. Amino acids: CASSSRDRGLGNTIYF.

The chain uses TRBV5-4 and TRBJ2-3; D is unresolved. Germline V gene sequence: CDR1 SGHNT, CDR2 YYREEE (reference sequence). The V and J ends lost 4 bases and 0 bases respectively, with 6 bases between them. The length of the CDR3 is 13 residues. DNA for the CDR3: TGTGCCAGCAGCGCCTATAGCACAGATACGCAGTATTTT. This encodes CASSAYSTDTQYF.

The rearrangement links TRBV5-6 to TRBJ1-2, with D possibly being TRBD1 (6 bases). The CDR3 covers 12 residues. Trimming pared 4 bases from V and 2 bases from J, leaving 6 bases between. Germline CDR1 is SGHDT and CDR2 is YYEEEE. The CDR3 coding sequence is TGTGCCAGCAGCACAGGGAACTATGGCTACACCTTC. This translates into CASSTGNYGYTF.

This chain uses TRBV7-9 with TRBJ1-1, with TRBD1 as a possible D gene (5 bases). Germline V lookup: CDR1 SEHNR, CDR2 FQNEAQ (reference sequence). The CDR3 is 15 amino acids. Trimming cost V 4 bases and J 4 bases, with 16 bases left between them. The CDR3 is CASSSASQGITEAFF. The CDR3 nucleotides read TGTGCCAGCAGCTCCGCCTCCCAGGGTATCACTGAAGCTTTCTTT. Drawing the rest from reference TRBV7-9 and TRBJ1-1, the complete variable domain is DTGVSQNPRHKITKRGQNVTFRCDPISEHNRLYWYRQTLGQGPEFLTYFQNEAQLEKSRLLSDRFSAERPKGSFSTLEIQRTEQGDSAMYLCASSSASQGITEAFFGQGTRLTVV.

This clone was counted once. This rearrangement joins TRBV5-8 to TRBJ2-7, with TRBD1 as a possible D gene (6 bases). V was pared by 4 bases and J by 3 bases, with 11 bases between. Per the germline V gene, CDR1 is SGHTS and CDR2 is YDEGEE. The CDR3 is 13 amino acids. The CDR3 region is CASSVDRRYEQYF. The CDR3 bases are TGTGCCAGCAGCGTGGACAGACGCTACGAGCAGTACTTC.

The genes are TRBV5-1 and TRBJ2-3; 9 bases map to TRBD2. Losses at the gene ends were 2 bases for V and 4 bases for J; bases not matched to a gene: 5. The germline CDR1 and CDR2 sequences are SGHRS and YFSETQ. The CDR3 covers 15 residues. CDR3 sequence reads: CASSFARGGPDTQYF. CDR3 bases: TGCGCCAGCAGCTTTGCGCGGGGGGGCCCAGATACGCAGTATTTT.

The V call is TRBV5-1, the J call TRBJ2-1; 10 positions agree with TRBD2. The CDR3 runs to 16 residues. With 0 bases clipped from V and 4 bases from J, the junction kept 4 bases outside the gene matches. CDR1 is SGHRS and CDR2 is YFSETQ in the germline V gene. CDR3 residues: CASSLGLAGAYNEQFF. Written as DNA, the CDR3 is TGCGCCAGCAGCTTGGGGCTAGCGGGGGCTTACAATGAGCAGTTCTTC.

This chain connects TRBV6-1 to TRBJ2-7; D ambiguous. CDR1 MNHNS and CDR2 SASEGT come from the germline V gene. V was trimmed by 6 bases and J by 4 bases, leaving 7 bases between them. This CDR3 spans 11 amino acids. The CDR3 loop is CASSLTYEQYF. The CDR3 DNA is TGTGCCAGCAGCCTTACGTACGAGCAGTACTTC.

The CDR3 region is CATTRTTMNTEAFF. The CDR3 DNA sequence: TGTGCCACCACTCGGACAACTATGAACACTGAAGCTTTCTTT. V and J are TRBV5-5 and TRBJ1-1; possibly TRBD1 for D (5 bases). CDR3 length: 14 residues. Trimming took 9 bases from V and 0 from J, leaving 15 bases between them. Per the germline V gene, CDR1 is SGHKS and CDR2 is YYEKEE (reference sequence). The entire variable domain, with the rest obtained from reference TRBV5-5 and TRBJ1-1, is as follows: DAGVTQSPTHLIKTRGQQVTLRCSPISGHKSVSWYQQVLGQGPQFIFQYYEKEERGRGNFPDRFSARQFPNYSSELNVNALLLGDSALYLCATTRTTMNTEAFFGQGTRLTVV.

This chain joins TRBV14 and TRBJ2-7; TRBD1 is a possible D gene (5 bases). CDR3 length: 16 residues. Between the trimmed V and J ends, which lost 2 bases and 4 bases, there was a span of 18 bases. Germline CDR1 is SGHDN and CDR2 is FVKESK. As DNA, the CDR3 is TGTGCCAGCAGCCAAAACGCCCTAAAAGGGGTGTACGAGCAGTACTTC. Amino acids: CASSQNALKGVYEQYF.

V gene TRBV4-1 combines with J gene TRBJ1-6, with D uncertain. Looked up from germline, CDR1 is MGHRA and CDR2 is YSYEKL. Trimming stripped 5 bases from V and 3 bases from J, with 14 bases between. The CDR3 spans 16 residues. The CDR3 reads CASSLETGNYNSPLHF. In nucleotides, the CDR3 is TGCGCCAGCAGCTTAGAGACGGGAAACTATAATTCACCCCTCCACTTT.

The CDR3 DNA sequence: TGTGCCAGCTCACTCCCCACGGGGCGGGCTTTCTTT. This encodes CASSLPTGRAFF. This rearrangement joins TRBV18 to TRBJ1-1; perhaps TRBD1 as D (5 bases). Between the trimmed V and J ends, which lost 4 bases and 11 bases, there was a span of 14 bases. The germline CDR1 and CDR2 sequences are KGHSH and LQKENI. This CDR3 comprises 12 residues.

The gene calls are TRBV19 and TRBJ2-5; 8 bases align to TRBD2. The CDR3 loop spans 14 amino acids. Germline CDR1 is LNHDA and CDR2 is SQIVND (reference sequence). V lost 3 bases and J lost 5; bases outside the gene matches: 5. The DNA of the CDR3 is TGTGCCAGTAGTATTCGGGGGGGGCCCGAGACCCAGTACTTC. Translation: CASSIRGGPETQYF. Together with reference TRBV19 and TRBJ2-5, the CDR3 gives the full variable domain: DGGITQSPKYLFRKEGQNVTLSCEQNLNHDAMYWYRQDPGQGLRLIYYSQIVNDFQKGDIAEGYSVSREKKESFPLTVTSAQKNPTAFYLCASSIRGGPETQYFGPGTRLLVL.

The gene calls are TRBV28 and TRBJ1-2; perhaps TRBD1 as D (5 bases). V was shortened by 3 bases and J by 1 base, with 6 bases between the two germline ends. Germline V lookup: CDR1 MDHEN, CDR2 SYDVKM. The CDR3 consists of 13 residues. The DNA of the CDR3 is TGTGCCAGCAGTTTGGGGGGTAACTATGGCTACACCTTC. It is translated as CASSLGGNYGYTF.

J is TRBJ2-4 and V is TRBV6-6; D unclear. Trimming took 4 bases from V and 1 from J, leaving 14 bases between them. The CDR3 has 16 residues. The germline V gene encodes CDR1 MNHNY and CDR2 SVGAGI (reference sequence). Here the CDR3 DNA reads TGTGCCAGCAGTTTCATTTCGAACACGGCCAAAAACATTCAGTACTTC. Encoded protein: CASSFISNTAKNIQYF.

This clone came up once. The chain links TRBV7-9 to TRBJ2-1, with 7 bases aligning to TRBD2. V was pared by 4 bases and J by 10 bases, with 16 bases of the junction left unmatched. Germline loops: CDR1 SEHNR, CDR2 FQNEAQ (reference sequence). The CDR3 has 16 amino acids. CDR3 DNA sequence: TGTGCCAGCAGCTCCGAGGCAGGGAGGGAACTTAGGGAGCAGTTCTTC. This gives the protein CASSSEAGRELREQFF.

The J gene is TRBJ2-5, the V gene TRBV20-1, with D possibly called TRBD1 or TRBD2 (5 bases each). CDR3 length equals 11 residues. Germline V gene data show CDR1 as DFQATT and CDR2 as SNEGSKA (reference sequence). V lost 7 bases, J lost 14 bases, and 20 bases lay in between. The DNA for the CDR3 is TGCAGTGGCGCGGGTGGGGGACGGAACTACTTC. Its protein product is CSGAGGGRNYF.

This clone has just a few counts. CDR3 loop: CASTRDRGNEQFF. The CDR3 nucleotides are TGTGCCAGCACCCGGGACCGAGGGAATGAGCAGTTCTTC. This sequence joins TRBV28 and TRBJ2-1, with D tentatively TRBD1 or TRBD2 (5 bases each). The germline V gene has CDR1 MDHEN and CDR2 SYDVKM. The germline V and J ends were trimmed by 7 bases and 7 bases, with 14 bases remaining between them. This CDR3 has 13 residues.

The V gene is TRBV2, the J gene TRBJ1-5, with 10 bases lining up with TRBD1. Germline CDR1 SNHLY, CDR2 FYNNEI. The CDR3 is 14 residues long. V lost 6 bases and J lost 6; bases outside the gene matches: 5. The CDR3 spells CASSEDRGSQPQHF. CDR3 bases: TGTGCCAGCAGCGAGGACAGGGGGAGTCAGCCCCAGCATTTT.